These 15 T cell receptor beta chains came from one sample sequenced in a study of CD8 T cells in ankylosing spondylitis. Study-wide findings and caveats: A motif of 8 or 9 highly homologous TCR beta variants was seen as apparently characteristic of ankylosing spondylitis blood.

Their antigen targets remain unknown. A single record per CDR3 protein comes from TCRdb applying MiXCR to the 5' RACE reads. The data contain about 540,000 distinct CDR3 sequences, approximately 12% of them singletons. Sequenced material: blood, either unsorted or a sorted T cell fraction (not recorded which). These receptor sequences come from a male donor with ankylosing spondylitis.

V gene TRBV2 combines with J gene TRBJ2-5, with 8 bases fitting TRBD1. V shed 2 bases and J 3 bases; nucleotides not matched to a gene: 2. The CDR3 sequence is 14 residues long. In germline, CDR1 is SNHLY, CDR2 FYNNEI. The CDR3 loop reads CASSERQGKETQYF. The CDR3 DNA reads as TGTGCCAGCAGTGAAAGACAGGGGAAAGAGACCCAGTACTTC.

This clonotype came up many times. This chain joins TRBV12-3 or TRBV12-4 and TRBJ1-3; D is ambiguous. The CDR3 consists of 14 residues. Trimming stripped 6 bases from V and 1 base from J, with 10 bases between. The CDR3 region is CASRLPGSGNTIYF. The CDR3 coding sequence is TGTGCCAGCAGACTCCCCGGGTCTGGAAACACCATATATTTT.

This clonotype was observed many times. V is TRBV12-3 or TRBV12-4 and J is TRBJ1-6, with D unresolved. V was clipped by 6 bases and J by 7 bases, with 7 bases between them. CDR3 length: 12 residues. The CDR3, as DNA: TGTGCCAGCAGAGAGGGCAATTCACCCCTCCACTTT. Protein sequence: CASREGNSPLHF.

This clonotype has just a few counts. The chain uses TRBV4-1 and TRBJ1-4; weak D call: TRBD1 (5 bases). The CDR3 length is 15 residues. Germline lookup yields CDR1 MGHRA and CDR2 YSYEKL. Trimming left V 4 bases short and J 6 bases short, with 15 bases between. CDR3 DNA sequence: TGCGCCAGCAGCCTTTACTGGGGACTAGATGAAAAACTGTTTTTT. This codes for CASSLYWGLDEKLFF.

This clonotype was found a few times. V gene TRBV27 combines with J gene TRBJ2-1; D not resolved. The CDR3 spans 14 residues. Germline CDR1 MNHEY, CDR2 SMNVEV (reference sequence). Trimming pared 5 bases from V and 5 bases from J, leaving 13 bases between. The CDR3 DNA sequence: TGTGCCAGCAGTCTCCGGGCTAGTAACAATGAGCAGTTCTTC. It encodes CASSLRASNNEQFF.

The chain combines TRBV3-1 with TRBJ2-2; 8 bases match TRBD2. CDR1 is LGHDT and CDR2 is YNNKEL in the germline V gene (reference sequence). This CDR3 has 18 residues. V was pared by 1 base and J by 0 bases, with 7 bases of the junction left unmatched. CDR3 coding DNA: TGTGCCAGCAGCCAAGTCCCAGCGGGAGACACGAACACCGGGGAGCTGTTTTTT. It encodes CASSQVPAGDTNTGELFF.

The table lists this clonotype with a few counts. The chain is built from TRBV30 and TRBJ2-7, with D possibly TRBD1 on 6 matching bases. CDR3 length equals 12 residues. Between the trimmed V and J ends, which lost 0 bases and 3 bases, there was a span of 6 bases. The germline gives CDR1 GTSNPN, CDR2 SVGIG (reference sequence). DNA for the CDR3: TGTGCCTGGAGTGTACAGGGCTACGAGCAGTACGTC. This codes for CAWSVQGYEQYV.

This clonotype turned up a few times. The V and J genes are TRBV11-3 and TRBJ1-2, with 10 bases lining up with TRBD1. Germline trimming cut 7 bases from V and 6 bases from J; bases unmatched to any gene: 5. The germline V gene encodes CDR1 SGHNT and CDR2 YENEEA. The CDR3 sequence is 13 residues long. DNA for the CDR3: TGTGCCAGCAACCATGGACAGGGGGATGGCTACACCTTC. Translated: CASNHGQGDGYTF.

Written as DNA, the CDR3 is TGTGCCAGCAGCCTGACTAATGATCGGTATGGATACGAGCAGTACTTC. This translates into CASSLTNDRYGYEQYF. V usage is TRBV7-9 and J usage is TRBJ2-7, with D possibly being TRBD2 (5 bases). V lost 5 bases and J lost 4, with 21 bases in between. Germline assignment: CDR1 SEHNR and CDR2 FQNEAQ (reference sequence). The CDR3 extends over 16 amino acids. Drawing the rest from reference TRBV7-9 and TRBJ2-7, the complete variable domain is DTGVSQNPRHKITKRGQNVTFRCDPISEHNRLYWYRQTLGQGPEFLTYFQNEAQLEKSRLLSDRFSAERPKGSFSTLEIQRTEQGDSAMYLCASSLTNDRYGYEQYFGPGTRLTVT.

This clonotype occurred many times. The chain uses TRBV6-4 and TRBJ1-1; 7 bases are a match to TRBD1. Trimming cost V 6 bases and J 0 bases; bases outside gene matches: 4. CDR1 MRHNA and CDR2 SNTAGT come from the germline V gene. The CDR3 extends over 14 amino acids. CDR3 nucleotide sequence: TGTGCCAGCAGACGGGACAGCATGAACACTGAAGCTTTCTTT. Encoded protein: CASRRDSMNTEAFF.

This clonotype was observed many times. V gene TRBV5-6 combines with J gene TRBJ2-5; weak D call: TRBD1 (5 bases). Trimming pared 0 bases from V and 1 base from J, leaving 7 bases between. CDR3 length: 14 amino acids. Germline CDR1 and CDR2: SGHDT and YYEEEE. CDR3 nucleotides: TGTGCCAGCAGCTTGGGACAGACCCAAGAGACCCAGTACTTC. Protein: CASSLGQTQETQYF.

A few counts support this clonotype. The V gene is TRBV20-1, the J gene TRBJ2-1; D perhaps matches TRBD2 (6 bases). The CDR3 totals 15 residues. Germline V gene data show CDR1 as DFQATT and CDR2 as SNEGSKA (reference sequence). Trimming left V 5 bases short and J 10 bases short, with 24 bases between. The CDR3 region is CSADPRDWLGGEQFF. The CDR3 bases are TGCAGTGCTGATCCCCGGGACTGGCTGGGAGGCGAGCAGTTCTTC.

The chain uses TRBV24-1 and TRBJ1-4; D remains unclear. Trimming removed 7 bases at V and 8 bases at J, with 10 bases between. The length of the CDR3 is 12 residues. Germline CDR1 is KGHDR and CDR2 is SFDVKD. The CDR3 DNA reads as TGTGCCACCAGACGCCCGGAGGAAAAACTGTTTTTT. Translation gives CATRRPEEKLFF.

The chain links TRBV5-1 to TRBJ1-4, with 9 bases that match TRBD1. Germline trimming cut 4 bases from V and 10 bases from J; bases unmatched to any gene: 20. Germline V lookup: CDR1 SGHRS, CDR2 YFSETQ. CDR3 size: 18 residues. CDR3: CASSRLGWSDRGLGKLFF. The CDR3 bases are TGCGCCAGCAGCCGCCTTGGGTGGTCGGACAGGGGACTTGGAAAACTGTTTTTT. The complete variable domain, with remaining parts taken from reference TRBV5-1 and TRBJ1-4, reads KAGVTQTPRYLIKTRGQQVTLSCSPISGHRSVSWYQQTPGQGLQFLFEYFSETQRNKGNFPGRFSGRQFSNSRSEMNVSTLELGDSALYLCASSRLGWSDRGLGKLFFGSGTQLSVL.

The genes are TRBV2 and TRBJ2-5, with D unclear. The V and J ends lost 4 bases and 11 bases respectively, with 11 bases between them. This CDR3 region has 11 residues. The V gene's germline CDR1 is SNHLY and CDR2 FYNNEI. The CDR3 nucleotides read TGTGCCAGCAGTGGATCAGTCTCGCAGTACTTC. Its protein product is CASSGSVSQYF.